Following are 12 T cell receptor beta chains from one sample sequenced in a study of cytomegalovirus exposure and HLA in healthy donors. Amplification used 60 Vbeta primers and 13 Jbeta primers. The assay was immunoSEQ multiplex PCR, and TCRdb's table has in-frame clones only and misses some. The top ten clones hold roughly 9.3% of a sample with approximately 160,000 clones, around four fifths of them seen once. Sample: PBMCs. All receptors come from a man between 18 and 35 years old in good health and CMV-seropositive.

The CDR3 region has the DNA TGTGCCAGCTTGACTAGTTCACAAGAGACCCAGTACTTC. It translates to CASLTSSQETQYF. This sequence joins TRBV2 and TRBJ2-5, with D tentatively TRBD2 (6 bases). Germline CDR1 is SNHLY and CDR2 is FYNNEI. V lost 8 bases and J 2 bases, leaving 12 bases between the germline ends. The length of the CDR3 is 13 residues.

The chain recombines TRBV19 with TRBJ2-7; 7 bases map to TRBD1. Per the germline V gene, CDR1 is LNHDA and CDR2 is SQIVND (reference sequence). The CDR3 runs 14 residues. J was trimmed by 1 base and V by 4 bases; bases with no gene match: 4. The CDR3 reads CASSTRTGSYEQYF. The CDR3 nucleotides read TGTGCCAGTAGTACACGGACAGGATCCTACGAGCAGTACTTC.

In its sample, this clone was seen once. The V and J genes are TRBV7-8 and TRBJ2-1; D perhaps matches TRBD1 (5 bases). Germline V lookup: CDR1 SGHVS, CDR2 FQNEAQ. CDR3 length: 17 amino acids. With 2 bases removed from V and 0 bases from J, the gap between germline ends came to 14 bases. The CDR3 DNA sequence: TGTGCCAGCAGCTTAACCACAGGTCGACCCTCCTACAATGAGCAGTTCTTC. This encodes CASSLTTGRPSYNEQFF.

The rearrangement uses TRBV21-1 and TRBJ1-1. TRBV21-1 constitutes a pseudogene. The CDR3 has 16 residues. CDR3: CASSKVVWRGNTEAFF. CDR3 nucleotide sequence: TGTGCCAGCAGCAAAGTCGTTTGGAGGGGAAACACTGAAGCTTTCTTT.

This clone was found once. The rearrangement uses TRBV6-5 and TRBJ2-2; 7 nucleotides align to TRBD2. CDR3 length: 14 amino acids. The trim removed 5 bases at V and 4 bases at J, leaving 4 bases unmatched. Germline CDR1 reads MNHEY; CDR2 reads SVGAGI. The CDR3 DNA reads TGTGCCAGCAGTGTAGCGGGTCTCACCGGGGAGCTGTTTTTT. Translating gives CASSVAGLTGELFF.

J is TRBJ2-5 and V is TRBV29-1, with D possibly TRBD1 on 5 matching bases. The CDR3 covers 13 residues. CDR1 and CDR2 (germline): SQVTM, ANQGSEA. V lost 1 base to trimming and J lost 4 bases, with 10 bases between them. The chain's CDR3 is CSVEGERGETQYF. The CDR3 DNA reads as TGCAGCGTTGAAGGGGAAAGGGGAGAGACCCAGTACTTC.

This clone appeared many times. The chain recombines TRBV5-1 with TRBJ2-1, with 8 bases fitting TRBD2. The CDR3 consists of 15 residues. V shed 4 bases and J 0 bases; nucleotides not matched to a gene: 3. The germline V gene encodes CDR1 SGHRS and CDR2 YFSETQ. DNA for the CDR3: TGCGCCAGCAGCCCGAGCGGGAGCTCCTACAATGAGCAGTTCTTC. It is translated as CASSPSGSSYNEQFF.

CDR3: CASSLGQGPDYEQYF. Here the CDR3 DNA reads TGTGCCAGCAGCTTAGGTCAGGGCCCCGACTACGAGCAGTACTTC. V gene TRBV7-9 combines with J gene TRBJ2-7; tentative D call: TRBD1 (5 bases). Looked up from germline, CDR1 is SEHNR and CDR2 is FQNEAQ (reference sequence). The CDR3 runs 15 residues. V was shortened by 1 base and J by 3 bases, with 13 bases between the two germline ends.

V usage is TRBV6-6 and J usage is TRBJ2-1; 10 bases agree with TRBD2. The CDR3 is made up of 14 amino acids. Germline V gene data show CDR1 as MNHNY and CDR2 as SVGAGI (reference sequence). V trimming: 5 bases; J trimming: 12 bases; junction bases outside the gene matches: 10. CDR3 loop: CASSRTSGLTGQFF. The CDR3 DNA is TGTGCCAGCAGTCGGACTAGCGGACTGACAGGGCAGTTCTTC.

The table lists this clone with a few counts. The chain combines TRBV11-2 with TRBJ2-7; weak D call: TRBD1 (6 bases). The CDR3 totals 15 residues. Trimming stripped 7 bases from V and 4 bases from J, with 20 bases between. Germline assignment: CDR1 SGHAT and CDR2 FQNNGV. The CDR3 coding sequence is TGTGCCAGCACCGCTGCCATGGGGGCGCGGTACGAGCAGTACTTC. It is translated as CASTAAMGARYEQYF.

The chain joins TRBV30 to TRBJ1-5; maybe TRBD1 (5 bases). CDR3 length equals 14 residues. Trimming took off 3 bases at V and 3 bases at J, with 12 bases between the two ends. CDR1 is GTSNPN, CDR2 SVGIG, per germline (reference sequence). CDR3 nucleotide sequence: TGTGCCTGGAGCCAGGGCGACATCAATCAGCCCCAGCATTTT. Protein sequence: CAWSQGDINQPQHF. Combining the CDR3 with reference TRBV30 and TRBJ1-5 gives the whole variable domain SQTIHQWPATLVQPVGSPLSLECTVEGTSNPNLYWYRQAAGRGLQLLFYSVGIGQISSEVPQNLSASRPQDRQFILSSKKLLLSDSGFYLCAWSQGDINQPQHFGDGTRLSIL.

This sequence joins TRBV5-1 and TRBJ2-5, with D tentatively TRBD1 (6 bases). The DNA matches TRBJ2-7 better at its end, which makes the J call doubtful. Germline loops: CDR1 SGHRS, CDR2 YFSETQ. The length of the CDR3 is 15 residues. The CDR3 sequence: CASSLAEQGAYEQYF. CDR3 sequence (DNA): TGCGCCAGCAGCTTGGCCGAACAGGGAGCCTACGAGCAGTACTTC.